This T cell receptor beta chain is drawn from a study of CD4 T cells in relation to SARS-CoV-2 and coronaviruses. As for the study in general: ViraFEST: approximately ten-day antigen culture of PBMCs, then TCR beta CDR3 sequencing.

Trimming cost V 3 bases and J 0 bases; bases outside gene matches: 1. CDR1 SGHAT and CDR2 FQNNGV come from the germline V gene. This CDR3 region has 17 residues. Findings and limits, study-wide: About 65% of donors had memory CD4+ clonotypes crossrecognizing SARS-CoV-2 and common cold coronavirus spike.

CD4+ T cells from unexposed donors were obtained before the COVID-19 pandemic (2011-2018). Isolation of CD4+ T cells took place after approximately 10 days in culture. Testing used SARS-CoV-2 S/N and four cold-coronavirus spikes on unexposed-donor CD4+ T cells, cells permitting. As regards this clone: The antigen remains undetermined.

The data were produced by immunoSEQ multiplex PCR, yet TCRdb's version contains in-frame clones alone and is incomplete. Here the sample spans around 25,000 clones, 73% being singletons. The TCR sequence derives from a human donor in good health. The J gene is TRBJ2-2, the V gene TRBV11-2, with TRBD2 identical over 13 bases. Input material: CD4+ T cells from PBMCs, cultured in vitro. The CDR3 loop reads CASSLTSGGTNTGELFF. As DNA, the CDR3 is TGTGCCAGCAGCTTGACTAGCGGGGGGACGAACACCGGGGAGCTGTTTTTT.